The rows below give T cell receptor beta chains drawn from one sample of a study of T cells in Graves' hyperthyroidism and ophthalmopathy. One entry per CDR3 protein, called by TCRdb with MiXCR from the multiplex PCR reads. Here the sample spans roughly 570,000 distinct CDR3 sequences, 15% to 18% being singletons. Sequencing input: blood. These receptors came from a woman in her 30s with Graves' hyperthyroidism. CDR3s include the opening cysteine and the closing phenylalanine or tryptophan. The D gene is left open where the match is weak.

J gene	V gene	D gene	CDR3 protein
TRBJ2-1	TRBV29-1	NA	CSVEDGSERGHNEQFF
TRBJ2-7	TRBV28	TRBD1	CASSMGYRDSRSYEQYF
TRBJ1-1	TRBV30	NA	CAWSQGREFEAFF
TRBJ2-3	TRBV5-1	TRBD2	CASSYTSGRADTDTQYF
TRBJ2-1	TRBV28	NA	CASSLGGGRYNEQFF
TRBJ2-7	TRBV20-1	NA	CSAPTSIGSYEQYF
TRBJ2-2	TRBV6-2/TRBV6-3	TRBD2	CASSWGTSGVGELFF
TRBJ1-5	TRBV18	NA	CASSNRANQPQHF
TRBJ1-5	TRBV18	TRBD1	CASSPGTGGGQPQHF
TRBJ2-1	TRBV5-4	NA	CASSWGLRGGGNEQFF
TRBJ2-1	TRBV12-3/TRBV12-4	NA	CASSFPGYNEQFF
TRBJ1-1	TRBV28	NA	CASSQVGGGIITEAFF